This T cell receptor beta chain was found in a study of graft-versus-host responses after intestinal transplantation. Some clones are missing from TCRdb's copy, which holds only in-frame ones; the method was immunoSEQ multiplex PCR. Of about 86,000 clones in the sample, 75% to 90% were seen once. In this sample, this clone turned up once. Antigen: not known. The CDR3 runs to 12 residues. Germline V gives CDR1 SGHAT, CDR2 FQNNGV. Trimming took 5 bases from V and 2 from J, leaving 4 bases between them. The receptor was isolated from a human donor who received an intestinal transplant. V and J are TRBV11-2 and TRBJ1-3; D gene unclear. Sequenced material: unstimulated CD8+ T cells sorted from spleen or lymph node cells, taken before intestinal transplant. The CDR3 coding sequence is TGTGCCAGCAGCGTTCCTGGAAACACCATATATTTT. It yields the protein CASSVPGNTIYF.